These T cell receptor beta chains were read from a single sample in a study of beta chain features in type 1 diabetes. Data came from immunoSEQ multiplex PCR; TCRdb stores just in-frame clones and leaves some out. Of around 310,000 clones detected, around 10% appear once; the ten largest clones hold roughly 0.014%. What was sequenced was naive CD4+ T cells from blood. Receptors originate from a woman in her 30s in good health. Both conserved end residues are part of each CDR3. The D gene is left open where the match is weak. Clone size, where shown, is once, few, many, or a class for clones that have expanded.

v_gene	d_gene	abundance	j_gene	CDR3aa	CDR3nt
TRBV29-1	.	.	TRBJ2-1	CSVRWQAYNEQFF	TGCAGCGTTCGCTGGCAGGCTTACAATGAGCAGTTCTTC
TRBV29-1	TRBD2	.	TRBJ2-2	CSVVGLAGTGELFF	TGCAGCGTTGTAGGACTAGCGGGAACCGGGGAGCTGTTTTTT
TRBV6-5	TRBD1	.	TRBJ2-2	CASNYGAGGRSGELFF	TGTGCCAGCAATTATGGGGCAGGGGGCAGGTCCGGGGAGCTGTTTTTT
TRBV7-9	TRBD1	.	TRBJ2-7	CASSFRDRSYEQYF	TGTGCCAGCAGCTTCCGGGACAGGTCCTACGAGCAGTACTTC
TRBV28	.	.	TRBJ2-7	CASSLARGEQYF	TGTGCCAGCAGTTTAGCGAGAGGCGAGCAGTACTTC
TRBV5-1	TRBD2	few	TRBJ2-2	CASSFGGRVNTGELFF	TGCGCCAGCAGCTTCGGCGGGAGAGTAAACACCGGGGAGCTGTTTTTT
TRBV25-1	.	.	TRBJ2-1	CASSESPPSGQFF	TGTGCCAGCAGTGAAAGTCCCCCCTCAGGGCAGTTCTTC
TRBV7-3	.	few	TRBJ2-3	CASSLLGGTDTQYF	TGTGCCAGCAGCCTCCTAGGGGGCACAGATACGCAGTATTTT
TRBV6-4	.	.	TRBJ2-1	CASSRNEQFF	TGTGCCAGCAGTCGCAATGAGCAGTTCTTC
TRBV30	TRBD1	.	TRBJ1-5	CAWRSQGVRNQPQHF	TGTGCCTGGAGATCCCAGGGGGTTCGAAATCAGCCCCAGCATTTT
TRBV25-1	TRBD1	few	TRBJ2-2	CASSERTGGFGTGELFF	TGTGCCAGCAGTGAGAGGACAGGGGGATTCGGCACCGGGGAGCTGTTTTTT
TRBV5-6	.	few	TRBJ2-3	CASSSRQITDTQYF	TGTGCCAGCAGCTCAAGACAGATCACAGATACGCAGTATTTT
TRBV2	TRBD1	.	TRBJ1-5	CASDRTGNQPQHF	TGTGCCAGCGATCGGACAGGTAATCAGCCCCAGCATTTT
TRBV12-5	.	.	TRBJ1-1	CASGLVLGGDTEAFF	TGTGCTAGTGGTTTGGTACTCGGAGGGGACACTGAAGCTTTCTTT
TRBV7-2	.	few	TRBJ2-1	CASSLDSGVSYNEQFF	TGTGCCAGCAGCTTAGACTCGGGAGTTTCCTACAATGAGCAGTTCTTC
TRBV7-2	TRBD2	.	TRBJ2-1	CASSSGWERDDNEQFF	TGTGCCAGCAGCTCAGGGTGGGAGCGGGATGACAATGAGCAGTTCTTC
TRBV7-9	.	few	TRBJ2-7	CASSLGGTPRAQYF	TGTGCCAGCAGCTTAGGGGGGACACCCCGGGCGCAGTACTTC
TRBV19	TRBD2	.	TRBJ2-1	CASSILAGRNNEQFF	TGTGCCAGTAGTATCCTAGCGGGGAGGAACAATGAGCAGTTCTTC
TRBV7-2	TRBD2	.	TRBJ2-1	CASSPIAGGRTYNEQFF	TGTGCCAGCAGTCCCATAGCGGGAGGGAGGACCTACAATGAGCAGTTCTTC
TRBV29-1	.	.	TRBJ2-2	CSVDGVRGHRMILTGELFF	TGCAGCGTTGATGGGGTGCGCGGTCACAGGATGATTCTCACCGGGGAGCTGTTTTTT
TRBV28	TRBD1	few	TRBJ2-7	CASSFGTGRHEQYF	TGTGCCAGCAGTTTTGGGACAGGTCGCCACGAGCAGTACTTC
TRBV15	.	.	TRBJ2-1	CATSRDLGQGYNEQFF	TGTGCCACCAGCAGAGATTTGGGTCAGGGCTACAATGAGCAGTTCTTC
TRBV11-3	.	few	TRBJ2-1	CASSLGGSYNEQFF	TGTGCCAGCAGCTTGGGGGGATCCTACAATGAGCAGTTCTTC
TRBV4-1	TRBD2	few	TRBJ2-1	CASSQNPSGSYNEQFF	TGCGCCAGCAGCCAAAACCCCAGCGGGAGCTACAATGAGCAGTTCTTC
TRBV5-8	.	few	TRBJ1-5	CASSLGQIPNQPQHF	TGTGCCAGCAGCCTCGGACAGATTCCCAATCAGCCCCAGCATTTT
TRBV11-2	.	few	TRBJ2-6	CASSRTGRGSGANVLTF	TGTGCCAGCAGCCGGACAGGGAGGGGCTCTGGGGCCAACGTCCTGACTTTC
TRBV4-3	TRBD2	.	TRBJ2-5	CASSQEKAGGQETQYF	TGCGCCAGCAGCCAAGAAAAGGCGGGAGGACAAGAGACCCAGTACTTC
TRBV28	TRBD2	.	TRBJ2-3	CASRLAGAADTQYF	TGTGCCAGCAGACTAGCGGGAGCGGCAGATACGCAGTATTTT
TRBV7-2	TRBD1	few	TRBJ2-5	CASISGQGQETQYF	TGTGCCAGCATCTCGGGACAGGGACAAGAGACCCAGTACTTC
TRBV7-9	.	few	TRBJ2-7	CASSRQGYEQYF	TGTGCCAGCAGCCGACAAGGTTACGAGCAGTACTTC
TRBV27	TRBD2	.	TRBJ2-3	CASGLYPGTSGITDTQYF	TGTGCCAGCGGCTTGTACCCTGGGACTAGCGGGATCACAGATACGCAGTATTTT
TRBV9	TRBD2	few	TRBJ2-3	CASSTQSGTSGIWSTDTQYF	TGTGCCAGCAGCACCCAGTCCGGGACTAGCGGGATTTGGAGCACAGATACGCAGTATTTT
TRBV2	TRBD1	few	TRBJ1-2	CASWLGQALNYTF	TGTGCCAGTTGGCTGGGACAGGCGCTGAACTACACCTTC
TRBV7-9	.	.	TRBJ2-2	CASSPRSNTGELFF	TGTGCCAGCAGCCCGCGGTCAAACACCGGGGAGCTGTTTTTT
TRBV7-2	TRBD2	once	TRBJ2-1	CASSRRLAGGGGNEQFF	TGTGCCAGCAGCCGGAGACTAGCGGGAGGTGGGGGCAATGAGCAGTTCTTC
TRBV9	.	.	TRBJ2-3	CASSSPRTDTQYF	TGTGCCAGCAGCTCTCCCCGCACAGATACGCAGTATTTT
TRBV10-3	TRBD1	few	TRBJ2-3	CAIRGQGAGDTQYF	TGTGCCATCAGAGGACAGGGGGCAGGAGATACGCAGTATTTT
TRBV5-4	TRBD1	.	TRBJ2-7	CASTRTGGDMPYEQYF	TGTGCCAGCACCAGAACAGGGGGCGATATGCCCTACGAGCAGTACTTC
TRBV11-3	.	.	TRBJ2-5	CASSFGSGVQETQYF	TGTGCCAGCAGCTTTGGGTCAGGGGTCCAAGAGACCCAGTACTTC
TRBV4-2	TRBD2	.	TRBJ2-3	CASSQASGSTDTQYF	TGTGCCAGCAGCCAAGCTAGCGGGAGCACAGATACGCAGTATTTT
TRBV9	.	few	TRBJ2-2	CASSRDTYTGELFF	TGTGCCAGCAGCCGGGACACATACACCGGGGAGCTGTTTTTT
TRBV7-3	.	few	TRBJ2-5	CASSLAGSQETQYF	TGTGCCAGCAGCTTGGCGGGCAGCCAAGAGACCCAGTACTTC